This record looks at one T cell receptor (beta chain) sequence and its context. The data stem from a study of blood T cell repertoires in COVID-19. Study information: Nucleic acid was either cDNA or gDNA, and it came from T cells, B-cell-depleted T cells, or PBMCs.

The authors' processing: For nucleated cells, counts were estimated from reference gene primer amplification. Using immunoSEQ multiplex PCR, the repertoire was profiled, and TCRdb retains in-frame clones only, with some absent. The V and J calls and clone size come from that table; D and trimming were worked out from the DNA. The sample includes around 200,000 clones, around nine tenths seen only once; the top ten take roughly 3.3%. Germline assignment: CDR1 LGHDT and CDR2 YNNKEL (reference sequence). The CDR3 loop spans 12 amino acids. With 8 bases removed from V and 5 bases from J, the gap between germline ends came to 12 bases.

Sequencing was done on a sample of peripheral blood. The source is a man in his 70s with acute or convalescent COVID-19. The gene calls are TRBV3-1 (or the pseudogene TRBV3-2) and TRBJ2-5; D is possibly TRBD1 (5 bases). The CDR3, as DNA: TGTGCCAGCGCAAGGGGTGGCGAGACCCAGTACTTC. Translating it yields CASARGGETQYF.